The 30 T cell receptor beta chains below all came from one sample that was sequenced in a study of cytomegalovirus exposure and HLA in healthy donors. PCR primers comprised 60 Vbeta and 13 Jbeta primers. This table comes from immunoSEQ multiplex PCR, and its TCRdb copy is limited to in-frame clones, with some not included. Here the sample spans 210,000 or so clones, 77% being singletons. Sequencing was carried out using PBMCs. The receptors come from a young woman in good health and CMV-seropositive.

The chain links TRBV19 to TRBJ1-5, with 8 bases fitting TRBD1. The CDR3 covers 19 residues. V shed 6 bases, J shed 1 base, and the junction held 17 bases outside the gene matches. Germline V gene lookup returns CDR1 LNHDA and CDR2 SQIVND (reference sequence). CDR3 coding DNA: TGTGCCAGTAGCTTCCCCCGCCTCCGGACAGGGCTCAGCAATCAGCCCCAGCATTTT. This translates into CASSFPRLRTGLSNQPQHF. The full variable domain, completed using reference TRBV19 and TRBJ1-5, is DGGITQSPKYLFRKEGQNVTLSCEQNLNHDAMYWYRQDPGQGLRLIYYSQIVNDFQKGDIAEGYSVSREKKESFPLTVTSAQKNPTAFYLCASSFPRLRTGLSNQPQHFGDGTRLSIL.

The chain has TRBV11-2 and TRBJ2-1, with D perhaps TRBD1 (5 bases). CDR3 length: 13 amino acids. Trimming cost V 2 bases and J 7 bases, with 9 bases left between them. Germline V CDR1 and CDR2: SGHAT, FQNNGV. CDR3: CASSLRAGNEQFF. As DNA, the CDR3 is TGTGCCAGCAGCTTACGCGCAGGGAATGAGCAGTTCTTC.

The V call is TRBV29-1, the J call TRBJ2-7; TRBD2 might be the D (6 bases). V shed 7 bases and J shed 6 bases, with 19 bases lying between them. The CDR3 totals 13 residues. Germline assignment: CDR1 SQVTM and CDR2 ANQGSEA. The CDR3 nucleotides read TGCAGCGCCCGGGGACTTTCCGGGGGCGAGCAGTACTTC. This translates into CSARGLSGGEQYF.

The rearrangement uses TRBV5-1 and TRBJ2-2; 9 bases map to TRBD1. The CDR3 consists of 16 residues. Germline V gene lookup returns CDR1 SGHRS and CDR2 YFSETQ. V gave up 4 bases and J gave up 6 bases; unmatched junction bases: 10. Written as DNA, the CDR3 is TGCGCCAGCAGCCGTACAGGGGGCTCGGGACCCGGGGAGCTGTTTTTT. It codes for CASSRTGGSGPGELFF. The full variable domain, with the rest looked up from reference TRBV5-1 and TRBJ2-2, is KAGVTQTPRYLIKTRGQQVTLSCSPISGHRSVSWYQQTPGQGLQFLFEYFSETQRNKGNFPGRFSGRQFSNSRSEMNVSTLELGDSALYLCASSRTGGSGPGELFFGEGSRLTVL.

This chain joins TRBV7-9 and TRBJ2-7, with D perhaps matching TRBD1 (6 bases). V dropped 2 bases and J dropped 3 bases, with 11 bases sitting between them. This CDR3 comprises 14 residues. CDR1 and CDR2 (germline): SEHNR, FQNEAQ (reference sequence). The CDR3 loop is CASSLSRGFYEQYF. The DNA for the CDR3 is TGTGCCAGCAGCTTAAGCAGGGGATTCTACGAGCAGTACTTC.

The chain links TRBV10-3 to TRBJ2-2; 8 nucleotides line up with TRBD1. The V and J ends lost 10 bases and 6 bases, in that order; junction bases with no gene match: 4. This CDR3 has 12 residues. Germline assignment: CDR1 ENHRY and CDR2 SYGVKD. The DNA of the CDR3 is TGTGCCACAAGGACAGGGCCCGGGGAGCTGTTTTTT. Its translation: CATRTGPGELFF.

This clone was seen a single time. The V and J genes are TRBV19 and TRBJ2-4, with D tentatively TRBD2 (5 bases). This CDR3 spans 14 amino acids. Germline V gene data show CDR1 as LNHDA and CDR2 as SQIVND (reference sequence). Trimming took 0 bases from V and 9 from J, leaving 12 bases between them. CDR3 residues: CASSIDEGIGIQYF. For the CDR3, the DNA is TGTGCCAGTAGTATAGATGAGGGAATAGGCATTCAGTACTTC.

The V and J genes are TRBV6-6 and TRBJ1-5, with D perhaps matching TRBD1 (5 bases). The V end was cut by 6 bases, the J end by 3 bases, with 18 bases between. In germline, CDR1 is MNHNY, CDR2 SVGAGI (reference sequence). The CDR3 totals 16 residues. This CDR3 reads CASSPSGEGPNQPQHF. CDR3 DNA sequence: TGTGCCAGCAGCCCCTCTGGGGAGGGGCCCAATCAGCCCCAGCATTTT.

This clone came up once. The J gene is TRBJ1-1, the V gene TRBV4-2; no firm D call. CDR3 length: 15 residues. Per the germline V gene, CDR1 is LGHNA and CDR2 is YNFKEQ. Trimming took 1 base from V and 4 from J, leaving 13 bases between them. The CDR3 DNA reads as TGTGCCAGCAGCCAAGGGGCAATGGAGGTCACTGAAGCTTTCTTT. It is translated as CASSQGAMEVTEAFF.

CDR3 region: CASSRTSGRWVLGEQFF. The CDR3 nucleotides read TGTGCCAGCAGTCGGACTAGCGGGAGGTGGGTACTCGGTGAGCAGTTCTTC. This chain connects TRBV14 to TRBJ2-1, with 14 bases fitting TRBD2. The CDR3 is 17 amino acids. V was clipped by 6 bases and J by 9 bases; unmatched bases: 13. The germline CDR1 and CDR2 sequences are SGHDN and FVKESK.

The chain carries TRBV19 and TRBJ2-1; D ambiguous. CDR1 LNHDA and CDR2 SQIVND come from the germline V gene (reference sequence). The V gene lost 7 bases and the J gene lost 5 bases, with 12 bases spanning the gap. This CDR3 is built from 13 residues. CDR3 sequence (DNA): TGTGCCAGTACCTGGGCCGCTAACAATGAGCAGTTCTTC. Protein: CASTWAANNEQFF.

This rearrangement joins TRBV6-5 to TRBJ1-5; D remains unclear. V was shortened by 2 bases and J by 4 bases, with 6 bases between the two germline ends. CDR1 is MNHEY, CDR2 SVGAGI, per germline. This CDR3 region has 13 residues. CDR3 nucleotide sequence: TGTGCCAGCAGTTACGCCCTAAATCAGCCCCAGCATTTT. The encoded protein is CASSYALNQPQHF.

The chain links TRBV4-3 to TRBJ1-1; no definite D call. The V end lost 0 bases, the J end lost 5 bases, and 10 bases lay between the germline ends. The CDR3 covers 14 residues. Germline V gene data show CDR1 as LGHNA and CDR2 as YSLEER. CDR3: CASSQDRLMTEAFF. The CDR3 nucleotides are TGCGCCAGCAGCCAAGATCGGTTAATGACTGAAGCTTTCTTT.

The gene calls are TRBV7-9 and TRBJ2-2; D remains unclear. Germline assignment: CDR1 SEHNR and CDR2 FQNEAQ (reference sequence). Trimming stripped 6 bases from V and 5 bases from J, with 22 bases between. The CDR3 extends over 17 amino acids. CDR3 loop: CASSQRSGFRVTGELFF. Here the CDR3 DNA reads TGTGCCAGCAGTCAAAGGTCGGGTTTTCGTGTTACCGGGGAGCTGTTTTTT.

V gene TRBV30 combines with J gene TRBJ2-2; D is perhaps TRBD2 (5 bases). The germline CDR1 and CDR2 sequences are GTSNPN and SVGIG (reference sequence). The CDR3 totals 15 residues. V dropped 0 bases and J dropped 8 bases, with 16 bases sitting between them. The CDR3 DNA reads TGTGCCTGGAGTGTTACGGGGAGAAGGTTGGGGGAGCTGTTTTTT. Amino acids: CAWSVTGRRLGELFF.

The gene calls are TRBV28 and TRBJ1-2; 7 positions agree with TRBD1. CDR1 and CDR2 (germline): MDHEN, SYDVKM. The CDR3 is made up of 14 amino acids. V lost 5 bases, J lost 6 bases, and 9 bases stayed unmatched. DNA for the CDR3: TGTGCCAGCAGTCGCGCCGACAGGGTCCATGGCTACACCTTC. Protein sequence: CASSRADRVHGYTF.

The chain carries TRBV9 and TRBJ2-7, with D maybe TRBD1 (5 bases). This CDR3 comprises 15 residues. Trimming removed 4 bases at V and 2 bases at J, with 16 bases between. Germline CDR1 SGDLS, CDR2 YYNGEE. This chain's CDR3 is CASSPDMTLAYEQYF. The CDR3 DNA sequence: TGTGCCAGCAGCCCGGACATGACACTTGCCTACGAGCAGTACTTC.

This chain uses TRBV20-1 with TRBJ1-5; D call uncertain. There are 11 residues in the CDR3. In germline, CDR1 is DFQATT, CDR2 SNEGSKA (reference sequence). V was trimmed by 0 bases and J by 11 bases, leaving 8 bases between them. The CDR3 reads CSARDRYSQHF. DNA for the CDR3: TGCAGTGCTAGAGATCGGTACTCCCAGCATTTT.

This clone was recorded a few times. The chain has TRBV15 and TRBJ2-2; 8 bases agree with TRBD1. The V gene end was trimmed by 1 base and the J gene end by 1 base; junction bases not matched to a gene: 5. This CDR3 is 17 amino acids long. The V gene's germline CDR1 is LNHNV and CDR2 YYDKDF (reference sequence). The CDR3 coding sequence is TGTGCCACCAGCAGAGCCCTCGGACAGGGGAACACCGGGGAGCTGTTTTTT. It codes for CATSRALGQGNTGELFF. The full variable domain, completed using reference TRBV15 and TRBJ2-2, is DAMVIQNPRYQVTQFGKPVTLSCSQTLNHNVMYWYQQKSSQAPKLLFHYYDKDFNNEADTPDNFQSRRPNTSFCFLDIRSPGLGDTAMYLCATSRALGQGNTGELFFGEGSRLTVL.

This chain uses TRBV30 with TRBJ2-7; 10 nucleotides line up with TRBD1. V lost 4 bases, J lost 7 bases, and 13 bases stayed unmatched. CDR3 length equals 15 residues. The germline V gene encodes CDR1 GTSNPN and CDR2 SVGIG (reference sequence). The CDR3 bases are TGTGCCTGGACGACAGGGGGCGTGAGTTTTGAAGAGCAGTACTTC. Translation: CAWTTGGVSFEEQYF.

This clone was observed once. The chain joins TRBV6-6 to TRBJ1-1, with D maybe TRBD1 (5 bases). The CDR3 runs to 14 residues. CDR1 and CDR2 (germline): MNHNY, SVGAGI (reference sequence). Trimming shortened V by 8 bases and J by 2 bases, and 15 bases separated the two germline ends. Here the CDR3 reads CASGRDSLNTEAFF. CDR3 nucleotides: TGTGCCAGCGGTCGCGACAGCCTCAACACTGAAGCTTTCTTT.

A few counts support this clone. In DNA, the CDR3 is TGTGCCAGCAGGTTTAGAGATTCCTATAATTCACCCCTCCACTTT. Amino acids: CASRFRDSYNSPLHF. This chain joins TRBV6-1 and TRBJ1-6; D call uncertain. The germline V gene has CDR1 MNHNS and CDR2 SASEGT. Between the trimmed V and J ends, which lost 6 bases and 1 base, there was a span of 10 bases. The CDR3 extends over 15 amino acids.

This chain joins TRBV14 and TRBJ1-2; D remains ambiguous. Trimming took 0 bases from V and 4 from J, leaving 9 bases between them. There are 14 residues in the CDR3. The V gene's germline CDR1 is SGHDN and CDR2 FVKESK. This chain's CDR3 is CASSQDFPGYGYTF. The CDR3 DNA reads as TGTGCCAGCAGCCAAGATTTTCCAGGCTATGGCTACACCTTC.

This clone has only one observation. The chain combines TRBV4-1 with TRBJ2-3, with D tentatively TRBD2 (6 bases). V dropped 1 base and J dropped 4 bases, with 12 bases sitting between them. Per germline, CDR1 MGHRA and CDR2 YSYEKL. This CDR3 spans 15 amino acids. CDR3 DNA sequence: TGCGCCAGCAGCCAAGTAGGACTACCTTCAGATACGCAGTATTTT. Residues: CASSQVGLPSDTQYF.

This clone was counted once. The V and J genes are TRBV9 and TRBJ2-3; the D gene is possibly TRBD1 (5 bases). Germline V lookup: CDR1 SGDLS, CDR2 YYNGEE. The V end was cut by 4 bases, the J end by 4 bases, with 16 bases between. This CDR3 contains 15 residues. The CDR3 region is CASSLGRTIPDTQYF. CDR3 DNA: TGTGCCAGCAGCCTAGGTCGGACAATCCCAGATACGCAGTATTTT.

The chain couples TRBV5-1 to TRBJ2-3; possible D gene TRBD2, 6 bases. This CDR3 has 15 residues. Germline V gene data show CDR1 as SGHRS and CDR2 as YFSETQ. V was trimmed by 3 bases and J by 3 bases, leaving 14 bases between them. CDR3 sequence reads: CASSSRLGGTDTQYF. Here the CDR3 DNA reads TGCGCCAGCAGCTCCCGTTTGGGAGGTACAGATACGCAGTATTTT.

The gene calls are TRBV19 and TRBJ1-2, with 9 positions matching TRBD1. This CDR3 comprises 12 residues. Germline V gene data show CDR1 as LNHDA and CDR2 as SQIVND (reference sequence). V dropped 11 bases and J dropped 8; count of bases not matched to a gene: 9. CDR3 in amino acids: CAGTDRGGGYTF. CDR3 sequence (DNA): TGTGCCGGAACGGACAGGGGCGGAGGCTACACCTTC.

The chain uses TRBV5-1 and TRBJ1-6; 11 bases fit TRBD1. Trimming at V came to 1 base and at J to 14 bases, leaving 11 bases not matched to a gene. Germline V gene sequence: CDR1 SGHRS, CDR2 YFSETQ. The length of the CDR3 is 16 residues. CDR3 protein: CASSLTGTGGTLTLHF. The DNA of the CDR3 is TGCGCCAGCAGCTTGACCGGGACAGGGGGGACACTTACCCTCCACTTT.

The CDR3 is CASSELQQGLLAYGYTF. The CDR3 DNA follows: TGTGCCAGCAGTGAATTACAACAGGGCCTATTGGCCTATGGCTACACCTTC. The rearrangement uses TRBV25-1 and TRBJ1-2, with TRBD1 as a possible D gene (6 bases). Germline V gives CDR1 MGHDK, CDR2 SYGVNS. The CDR3 is 17 amino acids. V was pared by 1 base and J by 4 bases, with 19 bases between.

The chain uses TRBV6-6 and TRBJ2-3; 16 bases match TRBD2. CDR3 length: 16 amino acids. Germline trimming cut 5 bases from V and 5 bases from J; bases unmatched to any gene: 4. Germline V gene lookup returns CDR1 MNHNY and CDR2 SVGAGI (reference sequence). The CDR3 reads CASSHGTSGGGDTQYF. For the CDR3, the DNA is TGTGCCAGCAGTCATGGGACTAGCGGGGGGGGAGATACGCAGTATTTT.